This entry is about one TCR beta chain. Antigen unknown. The data belong to a study of T cells in localized non-small cell lung cancer. Whole-study findings and limits: Heterogeneity remains possible, as sequencing covered one tumor region only.

Germline V CDR1 and CDR2: MGHRA, YSYEKL. CDR3 length: 14 residues. J gave up 10 bases and V 3 bases, and 4 bases lay outside the gene matches. Sequencing used immunoSEQ multiplex PCR; TCRdb keeps in-frame clones, though not all of them. The sample lists approximately 88,000 clones, approximately 90% seen once, with approximately 4% in the top ten. The V gene is TRBV4-1, the J gene TRBJ1-4; 11 positions match TRBD1. This sequence was found in a woman aged 40 to 75 with stage II squamous cell lung carcinoma. This specimen consisted of PBMCs, obtained before any cancer treatment. CDR3 sequence reads: CASSQSGTGGKLFF. The CDR3, as DNA: TGCGCCAGCAGCCAGTCCGGGACAGGGGGAAAACTGTTTTTT.